The 26 T cell receptor beta chains presented below share a single source sample, sequenced in a study of cytomegalovirus exposure and HLA in healthy donors. Amplification used 60 Vbeta primers and 13 Jbeta primers. Sequencing was performed with immunoSEQ multiplex PCR; in TCRdb, only in-frame clones are kept and a portion is missing. The repertoire includes about 89,000 clones, around 74% of them detected once, and roughly 9.1% sits in the top ten. Sequencing was done on a sample of PBMCs. The source of these receptors is a man aged 30 to 45 in good health and CMV-seropositive.

This clone was detected once. This CDR3 reads CASSPTSGGGNEQFF. Written as DNA, the CDR3 is TGTGCCAGCAGCCCAACTAGCGGGGGAGGCAATGAGCAGTTCTTC. The chain combines TRBV9 with TRBJ2-1; 11 positions agree with TRBD2. Trimming cost V 4 bases and J 6 bases; bases outside gene matches: 6. Germline CDR1 reads SGDLS; CDR2 reads YYNGEE. CDR3 length: 15 residues.

The chain links TRBV28 to TRBJ1-1; 9 bases agree with TRBD1. There are 17 residues in the CDR3. Looked up from germline, CDR1 is MDHEN and CDR2 is SYDVKM. V dropped 1 base and J dropped 6; count of bases not matched to a gene: 12. The CDR3 here is CASSLYSKQGAGAEAFF. As DNA, the CDR3 is TGTGCCAGCAGTTTATACTCTAAACAGGGGGCTGGGGCTGAAGCTTTCTTT.

The genes are TRBV19 and TRBJ1-2; D call uncertain. V was shortened by 7 bases and J by 11 bases, with 23 bases between the two germline ends. CDR1 is LNHDA and CDR2 is SQIVND in the germline V gene (reference sequence). There are 14 residues in the CDR3. In nucleotides, the CDR3 is TGTGCCAGTAAGGTTTTGGGAGGAATGCCCGAATACACCTTC. Its protein is CASKVLGGMPEYTF.

V is TRBV13 and J is TRBJ2-3, with 11 nucleotides matching TRBD2. This CDR3 has 16 amino acids. The V segment lost 2 bases and the J segment 0 bases; nucleotides outside the gene matches: 1. CDR1 is PRHDT, CDR2 FYEKMQ, per germline (reference sequence). CDR3 amino acids: CASSLTSGGSTDTQYF. The CDR3 DNA sequence: TGTGCCAGCAGCTTAACTAGCGGGGGAAGCACAGATACGCAGTATTTT.

The chain links TRBV12-5 to TRBJ2-7; 11 bases align to TRBD1. J gave up 3 bases and V 7 bases, and 8 bases lay outside the gene matches. Germline loops: CDR1 LGHNT, CDR2 FRNRAP. The CDR3 runs 15 residues. CDR3 DNA: TGTGCTAGTGCCATTGGACAGGGGGCGGTCTACGAGCAGTACTTC. As protein: CASAIGQGAVYEQYF.

The gene calls are TRBV27 and TRBJ2-7; 12 nucleotides line up with TRBD1. Germline V gene lookup returns CDR1 MNHEY and CDR2 SMNVEV (reference sequence). This CDR3 has 18 amino acids. The junction had 13 bases not matched to a gene; V was cut back by 5 bases and J by 2 bases. For the CDR3, the DNA is TGTGCCAGCAGTCCCCTTCCCGGGACAGGGGGCGCCCCCTACGAGCAGTACTTC. Translating it yields CASSPLPGTGGAPYEQYF.

V is TRBV13 and J is TRBJ2-1, with 10 bases lining up with TRBD2. This CDR3 comprises 14 residues. Germline V CDR1 and CDR2: PRHDT, FYEKMQ (reference sequence). V lost 6 bases, J lost 8 bases, and 7 bases stayed unmatched. Here the CDR3 DNA reads TGTGCCAGCAGAGACAGCGGGGGGGCGGATGAGCAGTTCTTC. This codes for CASRDSGGADEQFF. Drawing the rest from reference TRBV13 and TRBJ2-1, the complete variable domain is AAGVIQSPRHLIKEKRETATLKCYPIPRHDTVYWYQQGPGQDPQFLISFYEKMQSDKGSIPDRFSAQQFSDYHSELNMSSLELGDSALYFCASRDSGGADEQFFGPGTRLTVL.

This chain uses TRBV5-6 with TRBJ1-2, with 9 bases aligning to TRBD1. V was clipped by 5 bases and J by 5 bases; unmatched bases: 13. This CDR3 spans 16 amino acids. The germline CDR1 and CDR2 sequences are SGHDT and YYEEEE. Written as DNA, the CDR3 is TGTGCCAGCAGGCCAGTTGCCGGGACAGGGAGTTATGGCTACACCTTC. This codes for CASRPVAGTGSYGYTF.

The chain employs TRBV5-4 and TRBJ2-3; 12 bases are shared with TRBD2. Unmatched junction bases numbered 2, after V lost 3 bases and J lost 0 bases. CDR1 is SGHNT, CDR2 YYREEE, per germline (reference sequence). The CDR3 contains 16 residues. Here the CDR3 DNA reads TGTGCCAGCAGCTCCGGACTAGCGGGGAGCACAGATACGCAGTATTTT. Translated, it gives CASSSGLAGSTDTQYF. The full variable domain, its missing parts supplied by reference TRBV5-4 and TRBJ2-3, is ETGVTQSPTHLIKTRGQQVTLRCSSQSGHNTVSWYQQALGQGPQFIFQYYREEENGRGNFPPRFSGLQFPNYSSELNVNALELDDSALYLCASSSGLAGSTDTQYFGPGTRLTVL.

This clone was observed a handful of times. This chain joins TRBV7-3 and TRBJ2-6; 8 bases match TRBD1. V lost 4 bases to trimming and J lost 0 bases; unmatched junction nucleotides: 5. Germline V gives CDR1 SGHTA, CDR2 FQGTGA. The CDR3 is 17 amino acids. The CDR3 protein is CASSSPGQVSGANVLTF. The DNA for the CDR3 is TGTGCCAGCAGCTCCCCGGGACAGGTCTCTGGGGCCAACGTCCTGACTTTC. Filled out from reference TRBV7-3 and TRBJ2-6, the complete variable domain reads GAGVSQTPSNKVTEKGKYVELRCDPISGHTALYWYRQSLGQGPEFLIYFQGTGAADDSGLPNDRFFAVRPEGSVSTLKIQRTERGDSAVYLCASSSPGQVSGANVLTFGAGSRLTVL.

This clone was recorded only once. The chain employs TRBV30 and TRBJ2-5; TRBD2 matches at 7 bases. The junction had 11 bases not matched to a gene; V was cut back by 2 bases and J by 5 bases. This CDR3 is 15 amino acids long. Per the germline V gene, CDR1 is GTSNPN and CDR2 is SVGIG (reference sequence). DNA of the CDR3: TGTGCCTGGAGTTATGGGGGGGGTAGAAGGGAGACCCAGTACTTC. It encodes CAWSYGGGRRETQYF.

The V and J genes are TRBV7-9 and TRBJ2-3, with 11 bases fitting TRBD1. The CDR3 covers 16 residues. The trim removed 8 bases at V and 3 bases at J, leaving 10 bases unmatched. CDR1 is SEHNR and CDR2 is FQNEAQ in the germline V gene (reference sequence). CDR3 region: CASSDLGTGGTDTQYF. The CDR3 nucleotides read TGTGCCAGCTCCGATCTCGGGACAGGGGGGACAGATACGCAGTATTTT. The full variable domain, completed using reference TRBV7-9 and TRBJ2-3, is DTGVSQNPRHKITKRGQNVTFRCDPISEHNRLYWYRQTLGQGPEFLTYFQNEAQLEKSRLLSDRFSAERPKGSFSTLEIQRTEQGDSAMYLCASSDLGTGGTDTQYFGPGTRLTVL.

The gene calls are TRBV11-1 and TRBJ2-5, with TRBD1 matching over 8 bases. The germline V gene has CDR1 SGHAT and CDR2 FQDESV (reference sequence). V shed 1 base and J 3 bases; nucleotides not matched to a gene: 4. This CDR3 contains 15 residues. CDR3 sequence: CASSLGDRYKETQYF. The CDR3, as DNA: TGTGCCAGCAGCTTAGGGGACAGGTACAAAGAGACCCAGTACTTC.

The gene calls are TRBV7-9 and TRBJ2-1; 8 bases map to TRBD2. This CDR3 has 16 residues. The V gene's germline CDR1 is SEHNR and CDR2 FQNEAQ (reference sequence). With V trimmed by 5 bases and J by 4 bases, 10 bases remained unmatched. The CDR3 spells CASSTYSGGAYNEQFF. CDR3 nucleotides: TGTGCCAGCAGCACCTACTCGGGGGGGGCTTACAATGAGCAGTTCTTC. The entire variable domain, with the rest obtained from reference TRBV7-9 and TRBJ2-1, is as follows: DTGVSQNPRHKITKRGQNVTFRCDPISEHNRLYWYRQTLGQGPEFLTYFQNEAQLEKSRLLSDRFSAERPKGSFSTLEIQRTEQGDSAMYLCASSTYSGGAYNEQFFGPGTRLTVL.

The rearrangement uses TRBV11-2 and TRBJ2-1; unclear D gene. This CDR3 comprises 14 residues. Trimming removed 2 bases from V and 8 bases from J, with 13 bases in between. The germline gives CDR1 SGHAT, CDR2 FQNNGV. The CDR3 sequence is CASSLYGSRDEQFF. The DNA for the CDR3 is TGTGCCAGCAGCTTATATGGGTCTCGGGATGAGCAGTTCTTC.

The chain recombines TRBV2 with TRBJ2-5, with 9 bases fitting TRBD1. J gave up 2 bases and V 4 bases, and 5 bases lay outside the gene matches. This CDR3 has 15 amino acids. Germline lookup yields CDR1 SNHLY and CDR2 FYNNEI. The CDR3 nucleotides are TGTGCCAGCAGTGCCGGACAGGGGTTACAAGAGACCCAGTACTTC. Translating it yields CASSAGQGLQETQYF.

J is TRBJ1-4 and V is TRBV6-5; perhaps TRBD1 as D (6 bases). CDR1 and CDR2 (germline): MNHEY, SVGAGI. Trimming shortened V by 0 bases and J by 7 bases, and 15 bases separated the two germline ends. The CDR3 spans 16 residues. CDR3 amino acids: CASSYSFDRKGEKLFF. The CDR3 DNA is TGTGCCAGCAGTTACTCCTTCGACAGGAAGGGTGAAAAACTGTTTTTT.

The V call is TRBV7-2, the J call TRBJ2-2, with 11 bases aligning to TRBD2. The germline V gene has CDR1 SGHTA and CDR2 FQGNSA. V shed 0 bases, J shed 6 bases, and the junction held 6 bases outside the gene matches. This CDR3 spans 17 amino acids. CDR3 nucleotide sequence: TGTGCCAGCAGCTTAGCCTCTAGCGGGGGGCAGGCCGGGGAGCTGTTTTTT. This sequence encodes CASSLASSGGQAGELFF.

The chain couples TRBV6-1 to TRBJ1-2, with D hard to call. V dropped 3 bases and J dropped 4 bases, with 9 bases sitting between them. The CDR3 has 13 residues. Germline CDR1 is MNHNS and CDR2 is SASEGT. The CDR3 bases are TGTGCCAGCAGTGATGGGTGGAGCTATGGCTACACCTTC. Translating gives CASSDGWSYGYTF.

Comments on this clone: At one of its ends the junction is not consistent with the germline gene, which may arise from a read error. The sample carries other DNA sequences with the same CDR3. This chain uses TRBV19 with TRBJ2-2; D is possibly TRBD1 (6 bases). This CDR3 comprises 12 residues. The germline V gene has CDR1 LNHDA and CDR2 SQIVND (reference sequence). The DNA for the CDR3 is TGCGCCAGTAACCCAGGGGTCGGGGAGCTGTTTTTT. Translating gives CASNPGVGELFF.

To note about this clone: The junction departs from the called germline gene at one end, perhaps through a read error. This chain links TRBV5-1 with TRBJ1-2; the D is unclear. The CDR3 runs to 13 residues. CDR1 and CDR2 (germline): SGHRS, YFSETQ. Written as DNA, the CDR3 is TGTGCCAGCAGCTTGGCAGCTAACTATGGCTACACCTTC. It translates to CASSLAANYGYTF. Supplemented by reference TRBV5-1 and TRBJ1-2, the full variable domain reads KAGVTQTPRYLIKTRGQQVTLSCSPISGHRSVSWYQQTPGQGLQFLFEYFSETQRNKGNFPGRFSGRQFSNSRSEMNVSTLELGDSALYLCASSLAANYGYTFGSGTRLTVV.

This clone occurred a few times. The chain has TRBV29-1 and TRBJ2-5, with D tentatively TRBD2 (6 bases). CDR3 length: 12 residues. The germline V gene has CDR1 SQVTM and CDR2 ANQGSEA. V lost 7 bases and J 9 bases, leaving 18 bases between the germline ends. CDR3 DNA sequence: TGCAGCGCGTCAACGACAGAGCGGGCCCAGTACTTC. Translated: CSASTTERAQYF.

This rearrangement joins TRBV6-1 to TRBJ2-1; 10 positions match TRBD2. The CDR3 covers 14 residues. V lost 7 bases and J lost 4; bases outside the gene matches: 4. Germline V gene lookup returns CDR1 MNHNS and CDR2 SASEGT. Here the CDR3 reads CASKAGGDYNEQFF. CDR3 DNA sequence: TGTGCCAGCAAAGCGGGGGGGGATTACAATGAGCAGTTCTTC.

This clone was counted a few times. The CDR3 DNA reads TGTGCCAGCAGTGGGTCCAGCGGACCGAATGAGCAGTTCTTC. Protein: CASSGSSGPNEQFF. The gene calls are TRBV6-4 and TRBJ2-1, with D maybe TRBD2 (5 bases). Germline lookup yields CDR1 MRHNA and CDR2 SNTAGT. The CDR3 covers 14 residues. The germline V and J ends were trimmed by 4 bases and 7 bases, with 14 bases remaining between them.

The chain employs TRBV5-4 and TRBJ2-7; the D gene is possibly TRBD1 (5 bases). CDR3 length equals 15 residues. The germline gives CDR1 SGHNT, CDR2 YYREEE (reference sequence). V lost 2 bases and J 3 bases, leaving 15 bases between the germline ends. CDR3 amino acids: CASSFGNRINYEQYF. CDR3 coding DNA: TGTGCCAGCAGCTTCGGAAACAGGATTAACTACGAGCAGTACTTC.

Points on this clone: The junction differs from germline at one of its ends, possibly a read error. The chain recombines TRBV10-1 with TRBJ2-3; D might be TRBD2 (5 bases). Germline values: CDR1 WNHNN, CDR2 SYGVQD (reference sequence). The CDR3 extends over 15 amino acids. The CDR3 coding sequence is TGCGTCAGCGAGCGGTGGGGTTATTTGGGGGATACGCAGTATTTT. The encoded protein is CVSERWGYLGDTQYF.